The 7 T cell receptor beta chains below come from one sample, sequenced in a study of regulatory T cells in long-lasting Graves disease. Time point reported: newly diagnosed GD, antithyroid drugs for less than 3 months. PBMC-extracted RNA yielded the TCR library. Combining iRepertoire HTBI primers with Arm-PCR of CDR3 regions, the authors built TCR beta libraries. TCRdb called the multiplex PCR reads again in MiXCR, with one record for every CDR3 protein. The sample has 400,000 to 500,000 distinct CDR3 sequences; less than 15% are singletons. These same records also appear under a second study, on T cells in Graves' hyperthyroidism and ophthalmopathy.

Here the sequenced sample was peripheral blood mononuclear cells (PBMCs), taken at new diagnosis, from a patient treated with antithyroid drugs. Receptor source: a woman between 45 and 65 years old with Graves disease.

This clonotype was recorded at least ten times. This chain connects TRBV28 to TRBJ2-7, with a weak D call TRBD1 (6 bases). In germline, CDR1 is MDHEN, CDR2 SYDVKM. Between the trimmed V and J ends, which lost 1 base and 7 bases, there was a span of 17 bases. The CDR3 runs to 15 residues. CDR3 coding DNA: TGTGCCAGCAGTTTATACAGGGAAGTATCAGTTGAGCAGTACTTC. Protein product: CASSLYREVSVEQYF.

Remarks on this clonotype: Given a much more abundant clone one base away, this may be a read error. The chain joins TRBV24-1 to TRBJ1-5, with D uncertain. CDR1 is KGHDR and CDR2 is SFDVKD in the germline V gene. This CDR3 has 14 residues. CDR3 loop: CATGDRIGNQPQHF. In DNA, the CDR3 is TGTGCCACCGGTGATCGGATTGGCAATCAGCCCCAGCATTTT.

This clonotype has a count of ten or more. CDR3 protein: CSVEVGTSSSRNTEAFF. The CDR3 bases are TGCAGCGTTGAGGTAGGCACCAGTTCATCCCGGAACACTGAAGCTTTCTTT. The J gene is TRBJ1-1, the V gene TRBV29-1; D is unclear. Germline CDR1 reads SQVTM; CDR2 reads ANQGSEA. The V end was cut by 3 bases, the J end by 1 base, with 21 bases between. There are 17 residues in the CDR3.

This clonotype has a count of ten or more. The chain uses TRBV20-1 and TRBJ2-7; unclear D gene. The germline V gene encodes CDR1 DFQATT and CDR2 SNEGSKA (reference sequence). The germline V and J ends were trimmed by 6 bases and 6 bases, with 9 bases remaining between them. The CDR3 contains 10 residues. CDR3 in DNA: TGCAGTGCCGGACCTACCGAGCAGTACTTC. The encoded protein is CSAGPTEQYF.

This clonotype has at least ten counts. V usage is TRBV11-3 and J usage is TRBJ1-1, with TRBD1 as a possible D gene (5 bases). V was shortened by 9 bases and J by 5 bases, with 10 bases between the two germline ends. The length of the CDR3 is 11 residues. Germline assignment: CDR1 SGHNT and CDR2 YENEEA. In DNA form, the CDR3 reads TGTGCCAGGGGGGACGGGACTGAAGCTTTCTTT. It codes for CARGDGTEAFF.

The V and J genes are TRBV5-5 and TRBJ2-1; D is unresolved. V lost 5 bases to trimming and J lost 5 bases, with 17 bases between them. This CDR3 region has 15 residues. Germline-derived CDR1 and CDR2 are SGHKS and YYEKEE (reference sequence). The CDR3 here is CASRPVAEAHNEQFF. The CDR3 coding sequence is TGTGCCAGCAGGCCGGTGGCTGAAGCGCACAATGAGCAGTTCTTC.

The J gene is TRBJ1-5, the V gene TRBV5-8, with D uncertain. V was shortened by 2 bases and J by 1 base, with 10 bases between the two germline ends. CDR3 size: 15 residues. CDR1 is SGHTS and CDR2 is YDEGEE in the germline V gene. CDR3 protein: CASSLNFISNQPQHF. The CDR3 bases are TGTGCCAGCAGCTTAAACTTTATCAGCAATCAGCCCCAGCATTTT.